Listed below are T cell receptor beta chains from one sample, sequenced in a study of OX40 agonist ivuxolimab in advanced cancers. Profiled with immunoSEQ multiplex PCR; TCRdb holds only in-frame clones, not every one. The top ten clones hold around 3.3% of a sample with 58,000 or so clones, over 80% of them seen once. This sample comprised CD4+ or CD8+ T cells sorted from blood, obtained in a trial of the OX40 agonist ivuxolimab. The receptor set was obtained from an adult with an advanced solid tumor such as melanoma, head and neck, liver or kidney cancer. Each CDR3 is given with its conserved first and last residue. Fields, in order: V gene, CDR3 protein.

TRBV29-1,CSVGQGTEKLFF
TRBV18,CASSPGRDQPQHF
TRBV28,CASSLERGSVPYF
TRBV7-2,CASSLRTDSYGYTF
TRBV7-2,CASSLASGSGRVGRREQYF
TRBV6-4,CASSLSGGFYNEQFF
TRBV28,CASSLPGTNTGELFF
TRBV7-2,CASSLSRSGTGELFF
TRBV9,CASSKTVPAEAFF
TRBV7-2,CASSLVLGPREIQYF
TRBV19,CASRIGDIANYGYTF
TRBV7-2,CASSLAGGGGADTQYF
TRBV19,CASTGQNYNEQFF
TRBV7-9,CASSPPGLEETQYF
TRBV7-9,CASSRTGGTDTQYF
TRBV11-3,CASSLRFHEQFF
TRBV9,CASSEGGSPLHF
TRBV7-9,CASSTTAGGRETQYF
TRBV6-6,CASSYSTGANVLTF
TRBV4-2,CASSQEEGAPGNTIYF
TRBV29-1,CSVGQDTGELFF
TRBV4-1,CASSQESGKLFF
TRBV5-1,CASSWGEGADTQYF
TRBV2,CASSAGPPAYEQYF
TRBV7-7,CASSPTGVSGETQYF
TRBV5-1,CASSLFTGTSSFGSVDEQFF
TRBV5-1,CASSFGTEGQGREKLFF